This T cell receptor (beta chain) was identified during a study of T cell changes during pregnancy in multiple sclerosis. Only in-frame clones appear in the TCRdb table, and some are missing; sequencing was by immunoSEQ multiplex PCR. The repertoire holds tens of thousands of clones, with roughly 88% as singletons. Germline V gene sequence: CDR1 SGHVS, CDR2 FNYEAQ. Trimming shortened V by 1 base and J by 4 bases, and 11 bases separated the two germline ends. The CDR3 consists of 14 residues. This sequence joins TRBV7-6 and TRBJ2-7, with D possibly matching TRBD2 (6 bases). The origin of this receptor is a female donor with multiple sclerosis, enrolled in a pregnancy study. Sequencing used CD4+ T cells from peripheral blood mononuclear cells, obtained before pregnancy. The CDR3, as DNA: TGTGCCAGCAGCTTAGGGTCGGGAGTGTACGAGCAGTACTTC. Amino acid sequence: CASSLGSGVYEQYF.